This TCR beta chain stems from a study of blood T cell repertoires in COVID-19. A single count supports this clone. Only in-frame clones appear in the TCRdb table, and some are missing; sequencing was by immunoSEQ multiplex PCR. The sample has roughly 170,000 clones, about 87% seen once. The CDR3 runs to 14 residues. Germline V gene sequence: CDR1 SNHLY, CDR2 FYNNEI. V trimming: 6 bases; J trimming: 4 bases; junction bases outside the gene matches: 2. V is TRBV2 and J is TRBJ2-2, with TRBD1 matching 10 bases. This receptor was taken from a man aged 60-69 years with acute or convalescent COVID-19. Material for sequencing was peripheral blood. The CDR3, as DNA: TGTGCCAGCAGGGGACAGGGGTCCACCGGGGAGCTGTTTTTT. As protein: CASRGQGSTGELFF.